The present entry profiles one TCR beta chain with its context. Its antigen remains unknown. In TCRdb, the reads were re-called with MiXCR into one record per CDR3 protein. The repertoire includes about 360,000 distinct CDR3 sequences, approximately 30% of them detected once, and roughly 14% sits in the top ten. V lost 4 bases to trimming and J lost 5 bases, with 14 bases between them. The length of the CDR3 is 15 residues. Germline V gene data show CDR1 as LNHDA and CDR2 as SQIVND (reference sequence). This entry comes from a study of T cell repertoires in cytomegalovirus infection. Study overall: CMV epitopes used comprised recently identified HLA-C-restricted ones and well-studied HLA-B-restricted ones. Through public TCR beta signatures, both CMV infection and matching HLA type were indicated. The study, taken as a whole, reports: Across the ex vivo response, the dominant clonotypes were HLA-C-restricted CMV-specific TCR beta clonotypes.

The sequencing here drew on cultured PBMCs, taken from culture after CMV antigen stimulation. The TCR originated in a human donor in good health (CMV status not recorded). Some clones in this sample may be carry-over from other donors' samples. This chain connects TRBV19 to TRBJ1-4; D possibly corresponds to TRBD1 (6 bases). The CDR3 loop is CASSRGQQKNEKLFF. As DNA, the CDR3 is TGTGCCAGTAGTAGAGGACAGCAAAAGAATGAAAAACTGTTTTTT.